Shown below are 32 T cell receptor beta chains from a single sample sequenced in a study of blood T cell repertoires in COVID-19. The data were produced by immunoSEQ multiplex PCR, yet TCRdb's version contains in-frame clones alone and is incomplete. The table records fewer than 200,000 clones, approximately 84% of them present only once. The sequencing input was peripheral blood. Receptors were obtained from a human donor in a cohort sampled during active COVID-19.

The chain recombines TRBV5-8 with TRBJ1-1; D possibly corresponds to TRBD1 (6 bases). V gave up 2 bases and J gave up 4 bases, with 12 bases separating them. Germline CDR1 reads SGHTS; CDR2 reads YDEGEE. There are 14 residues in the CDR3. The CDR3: CASSFAGAGTEAFF. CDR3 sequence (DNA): TGTGCCAGCAGCTTTGCAGGGGCGGGCACTGAAGCTTTCTTT.

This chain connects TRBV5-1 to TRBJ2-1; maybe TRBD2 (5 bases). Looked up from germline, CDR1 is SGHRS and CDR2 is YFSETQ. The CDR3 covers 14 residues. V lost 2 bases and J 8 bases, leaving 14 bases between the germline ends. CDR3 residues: CASSLLASVDEQFF. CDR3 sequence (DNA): TGCGCCAGCAGCTTATTAGCGAGCGTCGATGAGCAGTTCTTC.

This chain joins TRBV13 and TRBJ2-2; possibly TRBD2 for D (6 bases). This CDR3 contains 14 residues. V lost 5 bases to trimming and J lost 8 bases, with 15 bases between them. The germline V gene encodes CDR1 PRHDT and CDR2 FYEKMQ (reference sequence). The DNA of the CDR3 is TGTGCCAGCAGCACAGGACTAACGGGGGGGGAGCTGTTTTTT. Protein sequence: CASSTGLTGGELFF. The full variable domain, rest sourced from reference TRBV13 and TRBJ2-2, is AAGVIQSPRHLIKEKRETATLKCYPIPRHDTVYWYQQGPGQDPQFLISFYEKMQSDKGSIPDRFSAQQFSDYHSELNMSSLELGDSALYFCASSTGLTGGELFFGEGSRLTVL.

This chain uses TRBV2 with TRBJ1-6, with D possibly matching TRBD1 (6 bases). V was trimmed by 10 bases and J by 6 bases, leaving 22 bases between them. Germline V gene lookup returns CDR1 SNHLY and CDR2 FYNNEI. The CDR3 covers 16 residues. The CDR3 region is CATQMTGVRPNSPLHF. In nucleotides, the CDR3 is TGTGCCACACAAATGACAGGCGTACGTCCTAATTCACCCCTCCACTTT.

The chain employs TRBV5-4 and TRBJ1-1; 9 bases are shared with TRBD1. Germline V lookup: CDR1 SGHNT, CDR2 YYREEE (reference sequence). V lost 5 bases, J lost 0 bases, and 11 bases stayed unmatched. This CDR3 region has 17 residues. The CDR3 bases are TGTGCCAGCAGTCCGGACAGGGGCGATCCTATGAACACTGAAGCTTTCTTT. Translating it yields CASSPDRGDPMNTEAFF.

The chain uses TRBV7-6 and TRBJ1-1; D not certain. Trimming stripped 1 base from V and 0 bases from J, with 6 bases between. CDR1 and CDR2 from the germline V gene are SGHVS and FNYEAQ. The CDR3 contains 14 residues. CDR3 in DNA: TGTGCCAGCAGCTTAGGTACAGTGAACACTGAAGCTTTCTTT. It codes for CASSLGTVNTEAFF.

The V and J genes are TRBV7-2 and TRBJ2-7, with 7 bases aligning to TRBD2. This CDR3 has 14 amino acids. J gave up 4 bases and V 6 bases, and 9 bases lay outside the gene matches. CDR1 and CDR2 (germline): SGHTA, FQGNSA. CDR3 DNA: TGTGCCAGCAGTCCCTCGGGACTACCTTACGAGCAGTACTTC. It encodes CASSPSGLPYEQYF.

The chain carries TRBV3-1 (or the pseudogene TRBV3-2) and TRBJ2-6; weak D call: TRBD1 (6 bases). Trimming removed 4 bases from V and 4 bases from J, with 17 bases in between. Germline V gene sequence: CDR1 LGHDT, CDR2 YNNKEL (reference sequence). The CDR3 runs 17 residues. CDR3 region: CASSLERGGRGANVLTF. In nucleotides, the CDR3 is TGTGCCAGCAGCCTAGAGCGAGGGGGTAGAGGGGCCAACGTCCTGACTTTC.

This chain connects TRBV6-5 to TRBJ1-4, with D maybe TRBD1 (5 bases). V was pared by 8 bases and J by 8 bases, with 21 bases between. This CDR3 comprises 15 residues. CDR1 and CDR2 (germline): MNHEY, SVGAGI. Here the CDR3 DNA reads TGTGCCAGCGGCGGCAGACAGTCGTCGGCGGAAAAACTGTTTTTT. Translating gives CASGGRQSSAEKLFF.

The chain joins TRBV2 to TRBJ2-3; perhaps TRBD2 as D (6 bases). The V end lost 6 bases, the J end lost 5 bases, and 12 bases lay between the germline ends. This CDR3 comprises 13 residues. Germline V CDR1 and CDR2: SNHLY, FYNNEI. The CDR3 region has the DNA TGTGCCAGCAGCCTACTAGCAAGAGATACGCAGTATTTT. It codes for CASSLLARDTQYF. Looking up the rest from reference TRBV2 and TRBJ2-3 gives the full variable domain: EPEVTQTPSHQVTQMGQEVILRCVPISNHLYFYWYRQILGQKVEFLVSFYNNEISEKSEIFDDQFSVERPDGSNFTLKIRSTKLEDSAMYFCASSLLARDTQYFGPGTRLTVL.

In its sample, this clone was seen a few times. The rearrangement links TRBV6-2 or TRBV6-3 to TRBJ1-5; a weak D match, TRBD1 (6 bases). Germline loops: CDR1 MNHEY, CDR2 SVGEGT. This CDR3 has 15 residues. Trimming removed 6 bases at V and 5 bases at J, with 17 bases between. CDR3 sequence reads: CASSPEGGDYQPQHF. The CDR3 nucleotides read TGTGCCAGCAGCCCCGAGGGGGGGGACTATCAGCCCCAGCATTTT.

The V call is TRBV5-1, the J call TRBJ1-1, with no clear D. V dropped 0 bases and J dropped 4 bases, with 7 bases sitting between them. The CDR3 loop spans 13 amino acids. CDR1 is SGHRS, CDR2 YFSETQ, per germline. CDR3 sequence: CASSLDAVTEAFF. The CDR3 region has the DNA TGCGCCAGCAGCTTGGATGCAGTCACTGAAGCTTTCTTT.

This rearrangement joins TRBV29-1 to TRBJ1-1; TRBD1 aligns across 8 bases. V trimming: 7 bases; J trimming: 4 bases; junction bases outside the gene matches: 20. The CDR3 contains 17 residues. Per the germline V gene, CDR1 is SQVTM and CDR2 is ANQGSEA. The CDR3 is CSARIRGTGVGGTEAFF. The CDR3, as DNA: TGCAGCGCCCGTATAAGGGGGACAGGCGTCGGGGGCACTGAAGCTTTCTTT.

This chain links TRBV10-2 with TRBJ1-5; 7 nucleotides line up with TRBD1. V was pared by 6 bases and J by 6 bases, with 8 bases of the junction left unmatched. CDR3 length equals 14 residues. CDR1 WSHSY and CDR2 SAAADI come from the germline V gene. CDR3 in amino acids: CASSSGQVAQPQHF. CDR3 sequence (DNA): TGCGCCAGCAGCTCCGGACAGGTTGCTCAGCCCCAGCATTTT.

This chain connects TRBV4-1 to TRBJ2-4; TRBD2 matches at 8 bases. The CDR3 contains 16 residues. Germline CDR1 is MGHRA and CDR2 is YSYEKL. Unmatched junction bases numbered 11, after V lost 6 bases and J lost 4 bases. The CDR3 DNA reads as TGCGCCAGCAGTCTGAGGGCCGGGGGGGAAAAAAACATTCAGTACTTC. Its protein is CASSLRAGGEKNIQYF.

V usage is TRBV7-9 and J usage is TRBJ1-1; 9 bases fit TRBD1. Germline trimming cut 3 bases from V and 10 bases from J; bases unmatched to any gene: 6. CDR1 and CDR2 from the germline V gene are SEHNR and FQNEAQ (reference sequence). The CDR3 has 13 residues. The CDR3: CASSFGQGSAAFF. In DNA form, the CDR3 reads TGTGCCAGCAGCTTCGGACAGGGGTCGGCAGCTTTCTTT.

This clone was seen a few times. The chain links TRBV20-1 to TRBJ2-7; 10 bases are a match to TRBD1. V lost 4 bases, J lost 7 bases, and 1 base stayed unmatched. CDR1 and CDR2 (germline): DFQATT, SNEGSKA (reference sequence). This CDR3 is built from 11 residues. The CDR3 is CSATDRGEQYF. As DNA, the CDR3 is TGCAGTGCTACGGACAGGGGGGAGCAGTACTTC.

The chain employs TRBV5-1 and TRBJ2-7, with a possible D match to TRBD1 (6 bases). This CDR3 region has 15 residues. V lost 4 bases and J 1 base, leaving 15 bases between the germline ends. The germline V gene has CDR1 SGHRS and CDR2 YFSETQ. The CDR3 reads CASSAGTKGSYEQYF. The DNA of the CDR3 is TGCGCCAGCAGCGCCGGGACAAAGGGTTCCTACGAGCAGTACTTC. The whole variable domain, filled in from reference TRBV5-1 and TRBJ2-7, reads KAGVTQTPRYLIKTRGQQVTLSCSPISGHRSVSWYQQTPGQGLQFLFEYFSETQRNKGNFPGRFSGRQFSNSRSEMNVSTLELGDSALYLCASSAGTKGSYEQYFGPGTRLTVT.

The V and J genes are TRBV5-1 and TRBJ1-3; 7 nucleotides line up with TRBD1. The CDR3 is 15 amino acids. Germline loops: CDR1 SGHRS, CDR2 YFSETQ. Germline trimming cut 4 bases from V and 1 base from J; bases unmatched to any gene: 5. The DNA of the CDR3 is TGCGCCAGCAGCATAAGGACAGGTTCTGGAAACACCATATATTTT. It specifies CASSIRTGSGNTIYF.

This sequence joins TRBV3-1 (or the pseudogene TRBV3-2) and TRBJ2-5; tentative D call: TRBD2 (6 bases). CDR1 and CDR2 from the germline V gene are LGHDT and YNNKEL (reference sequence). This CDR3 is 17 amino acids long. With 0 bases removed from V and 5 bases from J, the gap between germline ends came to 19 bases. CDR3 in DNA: TGTGCCAGCAGCCAAGAAATTGGACGACTAGGCGATGAGACCCAGTACTTC. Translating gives CASSQEIGRLGDETQYF.

In DNA form, the CDR3 reads TGCGCCAGCAGCCAGCTACTACCCGTACAGCGGTTTGGAAACACCATATATTTT. Translation: CASSQLLPVQRFGNTIYF. The chain recombines TRBV4-1 with TRBJ1-3; the D is unclear. The V gene lost 3 bases and the J gene lost 3 bases, with 21 bases spanning the gap. The CDR3 consists of 18 residues. Germline V gene sequence: CDR1 MGHRA, CDR2 YSYEKL.

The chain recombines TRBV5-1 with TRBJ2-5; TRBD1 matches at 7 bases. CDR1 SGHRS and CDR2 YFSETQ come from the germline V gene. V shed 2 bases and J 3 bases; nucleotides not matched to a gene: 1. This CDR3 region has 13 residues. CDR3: CASSFTGEETQYF. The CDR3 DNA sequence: TGCGCCAGCAGCTTTACAGGGGAAGAGACCCAGTACTTC.

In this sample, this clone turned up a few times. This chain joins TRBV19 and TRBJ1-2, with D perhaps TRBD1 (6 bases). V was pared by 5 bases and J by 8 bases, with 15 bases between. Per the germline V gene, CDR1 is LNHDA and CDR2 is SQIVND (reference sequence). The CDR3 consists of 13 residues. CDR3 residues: CASSPSGGTGYTF. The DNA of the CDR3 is TGTGCCAGTAGTCCTTCGGGGGGCACCGGCTACACCTTC.

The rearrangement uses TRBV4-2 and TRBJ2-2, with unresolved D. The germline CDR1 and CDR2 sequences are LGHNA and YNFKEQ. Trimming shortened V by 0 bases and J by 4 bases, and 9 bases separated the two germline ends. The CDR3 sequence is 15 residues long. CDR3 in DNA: TGTGCCAGCAGCCAAGATCCCGGGTTCACCGGGGAGCTGTTTTTT. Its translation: CASSQDPGFTGELFF.

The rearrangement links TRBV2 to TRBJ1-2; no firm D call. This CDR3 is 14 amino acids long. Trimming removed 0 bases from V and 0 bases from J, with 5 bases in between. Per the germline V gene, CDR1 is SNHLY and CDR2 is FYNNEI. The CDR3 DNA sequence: TGTGCCAGCAGTGAAGCGCGGTCTAACTATGGCTACACCTTC. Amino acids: CASSEARSNYGYTF.

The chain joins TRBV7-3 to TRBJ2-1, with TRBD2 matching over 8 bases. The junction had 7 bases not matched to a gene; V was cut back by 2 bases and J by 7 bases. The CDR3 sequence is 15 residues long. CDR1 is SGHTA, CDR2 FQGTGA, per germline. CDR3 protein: CASSLSRGGLNEQFF. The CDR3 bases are TGTGCCAGCAGCTTATCCCGGGGGGGCCTAAATGAGCAGTTCTTC.

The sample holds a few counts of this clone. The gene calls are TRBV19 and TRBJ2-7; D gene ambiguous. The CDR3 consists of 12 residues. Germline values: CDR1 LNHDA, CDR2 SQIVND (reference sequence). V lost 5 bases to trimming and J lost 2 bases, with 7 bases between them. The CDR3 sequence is CASSSPAYEQYF. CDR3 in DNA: TGTGCCAGTAGTTCCCCGGCCTACGAGCAGTACTTC.

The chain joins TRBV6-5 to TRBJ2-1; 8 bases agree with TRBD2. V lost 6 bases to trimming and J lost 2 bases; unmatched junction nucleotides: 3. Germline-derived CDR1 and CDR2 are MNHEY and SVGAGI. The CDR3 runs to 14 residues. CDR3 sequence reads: CASRSGSAYNEQFF. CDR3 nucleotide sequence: TGTGCCAGCAGAAGCGGGAGCGCCTACAATGAGCAGTTCTTC.

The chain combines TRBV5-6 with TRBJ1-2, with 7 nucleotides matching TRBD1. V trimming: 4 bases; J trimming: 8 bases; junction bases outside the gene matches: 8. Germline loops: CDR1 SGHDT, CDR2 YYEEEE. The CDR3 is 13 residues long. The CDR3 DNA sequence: TGTGCCAGCAGCACCACAGGGGACGGGGGCTACACCTTC. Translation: CASSTTGDGGYTF.

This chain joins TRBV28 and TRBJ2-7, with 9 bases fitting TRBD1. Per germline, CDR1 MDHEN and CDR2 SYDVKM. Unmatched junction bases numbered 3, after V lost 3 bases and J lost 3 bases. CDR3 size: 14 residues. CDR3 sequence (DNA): TGTGCCAGCAGTTTTTTGACAGGGGGCTACGAGCAGTACTTC. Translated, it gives CASSFLTGGYEQYF.

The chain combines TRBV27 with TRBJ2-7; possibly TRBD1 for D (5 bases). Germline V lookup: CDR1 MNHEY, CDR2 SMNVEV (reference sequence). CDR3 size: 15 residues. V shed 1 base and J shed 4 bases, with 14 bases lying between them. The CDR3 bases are TGTGCCAGCAGTTTATGGCCGACAGACCGGTACGAGCAGTACTTC. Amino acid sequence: CASSLWPTDRYEQYF.

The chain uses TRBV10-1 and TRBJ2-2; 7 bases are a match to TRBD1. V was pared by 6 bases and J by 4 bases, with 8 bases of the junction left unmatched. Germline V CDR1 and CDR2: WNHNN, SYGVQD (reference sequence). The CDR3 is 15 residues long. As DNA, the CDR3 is TGCGCCAGCAGCTTAGACAGGGATGCCACCGGGGAGCTGTTTTTT. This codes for CASSLDRDATGELFF.